The T cell receptor beta chain under discussion was sequenced for a study of identifying expanded T cells in peripheral blood. Regarding the study as a whole: About 1.3 clones differed between technical replicates, versus about 17 and 20 over time.

The V gene's germline CDR1 is MNHNS and CDR2 SASEGT. The V end was cut by 0 bases, the J end by 4 bases, with 4 bases between. This CDR3 is built from 12 residues. Comment on this clone: Its target is not known.

Using immunoSEQ multiplex PCR, the repertoire was profiled, and TCRdb retains in-frame clones only, with some absent. The data contain some 97,000 clones, 88% of them seen just once; the ten biggest clones take up 5.5% to 6.5%. During the collection period, no donor immune events like infections were recorded. This sequence originates from a person between 18 and 69 years old in good health. Sequencing input: blood. The chain joins TRBV6-1 to TRBJ2-7; D is unclear. CDR3: CASSEAGYEQYF. CDR3 nucleotides: TGTGCCAGCAGTGAAGCGGGATACGAGCAGTACTTC.